The T cell receptor (beta chain) described here comes from a study of T-cell reconstitution after alpha-beta-depleted transplantation in children. This clonotype has more than one count but fewer than ten. Antigen specificity is unknown. V lost 3 bases and J 7 bases, leaving 9 bases between the germline ends. Germline V gene lookup returns CDR1 MNHEY and CDR2 SVGEGT. The CDR3 is made up of 12 amino acids. Preparation of the TCRbeta library was carried out with unique molecular identifiers. TCRdb recomputed calls from the PCR reads with MiXCR, one row per CDR3 protein. The sample lists roughly 100,000 distinct CDR3 sequences; about 8% were seen once. Study-wide results and caveats: Newly produced T cells mostly provided counts and TCRbeta diversity after one year, as hyperexpanded clones declined. From surviving recipient T cells and thymic progenitors came the high day-60 TCRbeta diversity observed in some patients. Alpha-beta T cells present about two months after transplant were reported to originate from several hundred expanded graft clones.

The V gene is TRBV6-2 or TRBV6-3, the J gene TRBJ1-2; D may be TRBD1 (6 bases). This clonotype originated in a boy younger than 10 with acute lymphoblastic leukemia, due to receive a stem cell transplant. This specimen was PBMCs, taken before TCRalphabeta/CD19-depleted stem cell transplant. DNA of the CDR3: TGTGCCAGCAGTTATGACAGGAGTGGCTACACCTTC. Its protein product is CASSYDRSGYTF.